This record looks at one T cell receptor (beta chain) sequence and its context. This entry belongs to a study of blood T cell repertoires in COVID-19. About the research overall: Samples of COVID-19 (acute and convalescent) were obtained from the United States, Italy and Spain. PBMCs, B-cell-depleted T cells, or T cells provided the cDNA or gDNA that made up the material.

In the original workflow: Amplification of reference gene primers was used by the study to estimate nucleated cell counts. Method: immunoSEQ multiplex PCR; TCRdb's copy keeps in-frame clones and lacks some. D and trimming were read from the DNA, whereas the V and J calls and clone size are those reported in that table. The profile covers roughly 120,000 clones, with 84% appearing a single time and under 8% taken by the ten largest. The receptor was derived from a woman older than 75 with active or convalescent COVID-19. Sequenced: peripheral blood.

CDR3 bases: TGCAGCGTTGAAGATCGACACAGGGGGCTTGCAGCTTTCTTT. Translating it yields CSVEDRHRGLAAFF. The chain recombines TRBV29-1 with TRBJ1-1; 9 bases align to TRBD1. Germline CDR1 is SQVTM and CDR2 is ANQGSEA. The ends lost 0 bases at V and 10 bases at J; junction bases unmatched: 9. The CDR3 extends over 14 amino acids.